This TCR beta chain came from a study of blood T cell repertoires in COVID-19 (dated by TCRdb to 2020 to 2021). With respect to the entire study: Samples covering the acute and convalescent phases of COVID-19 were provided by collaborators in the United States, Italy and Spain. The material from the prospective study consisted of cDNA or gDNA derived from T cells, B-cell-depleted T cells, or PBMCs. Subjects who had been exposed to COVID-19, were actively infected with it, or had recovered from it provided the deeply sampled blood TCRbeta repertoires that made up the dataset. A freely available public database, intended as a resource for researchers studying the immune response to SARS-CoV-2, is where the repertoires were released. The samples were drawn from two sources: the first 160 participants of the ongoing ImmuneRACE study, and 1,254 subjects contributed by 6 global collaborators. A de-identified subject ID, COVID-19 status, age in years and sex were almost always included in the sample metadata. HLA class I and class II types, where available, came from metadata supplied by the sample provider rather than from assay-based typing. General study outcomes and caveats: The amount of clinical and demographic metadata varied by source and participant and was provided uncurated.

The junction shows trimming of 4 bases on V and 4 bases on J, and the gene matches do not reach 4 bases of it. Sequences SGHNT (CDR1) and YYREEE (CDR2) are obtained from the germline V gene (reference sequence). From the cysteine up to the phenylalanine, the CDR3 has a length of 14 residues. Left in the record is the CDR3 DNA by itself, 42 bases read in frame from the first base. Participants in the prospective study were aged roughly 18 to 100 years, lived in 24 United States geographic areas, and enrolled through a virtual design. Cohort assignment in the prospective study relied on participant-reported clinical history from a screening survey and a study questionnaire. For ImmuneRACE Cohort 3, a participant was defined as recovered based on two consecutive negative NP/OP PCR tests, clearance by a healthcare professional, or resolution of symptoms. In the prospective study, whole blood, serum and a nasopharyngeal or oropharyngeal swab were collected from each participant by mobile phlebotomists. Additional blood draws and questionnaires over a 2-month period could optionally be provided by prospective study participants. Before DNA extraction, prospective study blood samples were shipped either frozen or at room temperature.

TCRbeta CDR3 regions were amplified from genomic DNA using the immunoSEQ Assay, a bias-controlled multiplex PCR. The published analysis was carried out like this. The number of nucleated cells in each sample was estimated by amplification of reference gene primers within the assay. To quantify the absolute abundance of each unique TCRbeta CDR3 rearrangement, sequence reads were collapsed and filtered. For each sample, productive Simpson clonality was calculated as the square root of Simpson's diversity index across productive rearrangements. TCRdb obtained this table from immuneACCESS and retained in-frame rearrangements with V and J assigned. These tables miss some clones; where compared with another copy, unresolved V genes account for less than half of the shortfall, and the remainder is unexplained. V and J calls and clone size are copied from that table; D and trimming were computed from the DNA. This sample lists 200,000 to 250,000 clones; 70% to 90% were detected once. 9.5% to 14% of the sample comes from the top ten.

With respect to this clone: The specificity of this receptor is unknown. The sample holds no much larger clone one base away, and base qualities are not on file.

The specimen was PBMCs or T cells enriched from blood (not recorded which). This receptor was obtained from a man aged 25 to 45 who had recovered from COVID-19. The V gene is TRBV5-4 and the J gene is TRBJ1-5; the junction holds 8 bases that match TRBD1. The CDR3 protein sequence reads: CASSPGTGNQPQHF. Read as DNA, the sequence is TGTGCCAGCAGCCCTGGGACAGGAAATCAGCCCCAGCATTTT.